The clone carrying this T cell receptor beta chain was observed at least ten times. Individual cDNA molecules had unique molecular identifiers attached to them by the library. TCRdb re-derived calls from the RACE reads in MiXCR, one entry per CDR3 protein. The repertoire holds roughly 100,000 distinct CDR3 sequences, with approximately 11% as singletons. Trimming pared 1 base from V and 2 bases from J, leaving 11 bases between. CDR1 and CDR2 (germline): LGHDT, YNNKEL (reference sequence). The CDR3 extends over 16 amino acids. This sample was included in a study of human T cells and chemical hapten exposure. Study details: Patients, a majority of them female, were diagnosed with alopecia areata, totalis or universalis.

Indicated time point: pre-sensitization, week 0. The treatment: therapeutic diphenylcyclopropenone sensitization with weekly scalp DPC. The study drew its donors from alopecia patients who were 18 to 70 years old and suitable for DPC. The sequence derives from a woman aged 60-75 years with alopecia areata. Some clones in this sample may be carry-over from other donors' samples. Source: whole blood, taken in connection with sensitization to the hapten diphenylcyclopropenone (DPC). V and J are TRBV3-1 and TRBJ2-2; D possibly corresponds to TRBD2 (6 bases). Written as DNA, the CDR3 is TGTGCCAGCAGCCAAGGGGGGGACCCTAACACCGGGGAGCTGTTTTTT. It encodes CASSQGGDPNTGELFF. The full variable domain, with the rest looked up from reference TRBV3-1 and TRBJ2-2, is DTAVSQTPKYLVTQMGNDKSIKCEQNLGHDTMYWYKQDSKKFLKIMFSYNNKELIINETVPNRFSPKSPDKAHLNLHINSLELGDSAVYFCASSQGGDPNTGELFFGEGSRLTVL.